This is a list of T cell receptor beta chains from one sample in a study of blood T cell repertoires in COVID-19. Measured with immunoSEQ multiplex PCR; TCRdb has only the in-frame clones, and not every one. The sample records roughly 430,000 clones, about 88% being singletons. Specimen: PBMCs or T cells enriched from blood (not recorded which). These receptors were taken from a woman between 18 and 29 years old who had been exposed to COVID-19. Both conserved end residues are part of each CDR3. The order of the fields is clone size, V gene, J gene, D gene, CDR3 protein, CDR3 DNA. The D gene is left open where the match is weak. Not every row has a clone size; where given, it reads once, few, many or a size class.

abundance: .
v_gene: TRBV12-3/TRBV12-4
j_gene: TRBJ2-2
d_gene: .
CDR3aa: CASSRVGGELFF
CDR3nt: TGTGCCAGCAGCAGGGTGGGCGGGGAGCTGTTTTTT

abundance: .
v_gene: TRBV28
j_gene: TRBJ2-5
d_gene: .
CDR3aa: CASSPQGAGPRGTQYF
CDR3nt: TGTGCCAGCAGCCCTCAAGGAGCGGGCCCGAGGGGGACCCAGTACTTC

abundance: .
v_gene: TRBV10-3
j_gene: TRBJ2-3
d_gene: TRBD1
CDR3aa: CAIRTDRGSDTQYF
CDR3nt: TGTGCCATCAGGACGGACAGGGGTTCAGATACGCAGTATTTT

abundance: .
v_gene: TRBV10-1
j_gene: TRBJ1-5
d_gene: .
CDR3aa: CASREAPETDSYQPQHF
CDR3nt: TGCGCCAGCAGAGAGGCACCGGAGACGGACTCTTATCAGCCCCAGCATTTT

abundance: .
v_gene: TRBV2
j_gene: TRBJ2-7
d_gene: .
CDR3aa: CASSESYHVAYEQYF
CDR3nt: TGTGCCAGCAGTGAATCCTACCACGTGGCCTACGAGCAGTACTTC

abundance: .
v_gene: TRBV29-1
j_gene: TRBJ2-5
d_gene: TRBD2
CDR3aa: CSVEDQASGGLPAQYF
CDR3nt: TGCAGCGTTGAAGATCAGGCCAGCGGGGGGCTACCAGCCCAGTACTTC

abundance: .
v_gene: TRBV5-1
j_gene: TRBJ2-7
d_gene: TRBD2
CDR3aa: CATSDGLADAYEQYF
CDR3nt: TGCGCCACCTCAGACGGACTAGCGGACGCCTACGAGCAGTACTTC

abundance: .
v_gene: TRBV15
j_gene: TRBJ2-6
d_gene: TRBD1
CDR3aa: CATKHRGTGANVLTF
CDR3nt: TGTGCCACCAAACACAGGGGGACTGGGGCCAACGTCCTGACTTTC

abundance: .
v_gene: TRBV7-9
j_gene: TRBJ2-3
d_gene: .
CDR3aa: CASSFPQTDSPFTDTQYF
CDR3nt: TGTGCCAGCAGCTTCCCACAAACGGACAGCCCCTTCACAGATACGCAGTATTTT

abundance: .
v_gene: TRBV15
j_gene: TRBJ1-5
d_gene: .
CDR3aa: CATSRDRGQPQHF
CDR3nt: TGTGCCACCAGCAGAGACAGGGGTCAGCCCCAGCATTTT

abundance: .
v_gene: TRBV5-1
j_gene: TRBJ1-1
d_gene: TRBD1
CDR3aa: CASSFTGGAGTEAFF
CDR3nt: TGCGCCAGCAGCTTTACAGGGGGCGCGGGCACTGAAGCTTTCTTT

abundance: .
v_gene: TRBV12-3/TRBV12-4
j_gene: TRBJ1-5
d_gene: .
CDR3aa: CASSLVAQPQHF
CDR3nt: TGTGCCAGCAGTTTAGTGGCTCAGCCCCAGCATTTT

abundance: .
v_gene: TRBV28
j_gene: TRBJ1-2
d_gene: .
CDR3aa: CASHPGGSSYGYTF
CDR3nt: TGTGCCAGCCACCCCGGGGGGTCTAGCTATGGCTACACCTTC

abundance: .
v_gene: TRBV4-2
j_gene: TRBJ2-1
d_gene: TRBD1
CDR3aa: CASSQVQGYNEQFF
CDR3nt: TGTGCCAGCAGCCAAGTACAGGGGTACAATGAGCAGTTCTTC

abundance: .
v_gene: TRBV11-2
j_gene: TRBJ1-4
d_gene: .
CDR3aa: CASSPREGSGEKLFF
CDR3nt: TGTGCCAGCAGCCCCAGGGAGGGTTCTGGCGAAAAACTGTTTTTT

abundance: .
v_gene: TRBV28
j_gene: TRBJ2-1
d_gene: TRBD2
CDR3aa: CASSSALGSGPYNEQFF
CDR3nt: TGTGCCAGCAGTTCAGCACTAGGTAGCGGGCCCTACAATGAGCAGTTCTTC

abundance: .
v_gene: TRBV27
j_gene: TRBJ1-6
d_gene: .
CDR3aa: CASSFLDPESYNSPLHF
CDR3nt: TGTGCCAGCAGTTTTTTAGATCCCGAATCCTATAATTCACCCCTCCACTTT

abundance: .
v_gene: TRBV7-9
j_gene: TRBJ1-5
d_gene: .
CDR3aa: CASSLYPGSQPQHF
CDR3nt: TGTGCCAGCAGCTTATATCCAGGCTCCCAGCCCCAGCATTTT

abundance: .
v_gene: TRBV11-3
j_gene: TRBJ2-2
d_gene: .
CDR3aa: CASSSVTGELFF
CDR3nt: TGTGCCAGCAGCTCAGTCACCGGGGAGCTGTTTTTT

abundance: .
v_gene: TRBV7-9
j_gene: TRBJ2-1
d_gene: .
CDR3aa: CASSDNRVSSYNEQFF
CDR3nt: TGTGCCAGCAGCGATAACAGGGTGAGCTCCTACAATGAGCAGTTCTTC

abundance: .
v_gene: TRBV28
j_gene: TRBJ1-6
d_gene: .
CDR3aa: CASGQLNSPLHF
CDR3nt: TGTGCCAGCGGACAGTTGAATTCACCCCTCCACTTT

abundance: .
v_gene: TRBV6-5
j_gene: TRBJ1-5
d_gene: TRBD1
CDR3aa: CASRAGTGDNQPQHF
CDR3nt: TGTGCCAGCAGAGCCGGGACAGGGGATAATCAGCCCCAGCATTTT

abundance: .
v_gene: TRBV18
j_gene: TRBJ1-2
d_gene: TRBD1
CDR3aa: CASSPMGPDRGVSGYTF
CDR3nt: TGTGCCAGCTCACCAATGGGGCCCGACAGGGGTGTCTCTGGCTACACCTTC

abundance: .
v_gene: TRBV11-3
j_gene: TRBJ2-2
d_gene: TRBD2
CDR3aa: CASSLRLAGGTGELFF
CDR3nt: TGTGCCAGCAGCTTAAGACTAGCGGGTGGGACCGGGGAGCTGTTTTTT

abundance: .
v_gene: TRBV27
j_gene: TRBJ1-2
d_gene: TRBD1
CDR3aa: CASSLGQNYGYTF
CDR3nt: TGTGCCAGCAGTTTGGGACAGAACTATGGCTACACCTTC

abundance: once
v_gene: TRBV7-2
j_gene: TRBJ2-5
d_gene: TRBD1
CDR3aa: CASSQGVRETQYF
CDR3nt: TGTGCCAGCAGCCAGGGGGTCCGGGAGACCCAGTACTTC

abundance: few
v_gene: TRBV10-3
j_gene: TRBJ1-3
d_gene: .
CDR3aa: CAITGDTGNTIYF
CDR3nt: TGTGCCATCACCGGGGACACTGGAAACACCATATATTTT

abundance: .
v_gene: TRBV29-1
j_gene: TRBJ2-4
d_gene: TRBD2
CDR3aa: CSVDSGDIQYF
CDR3nt: TGCAGCGTTGATAGCGGGGACATTCAGTACTTC

abundance: .
v_gene: TRBV4-1
j_gene: TRBJ1-4
d_gene: TRBD1
CDR3aa: CASSLPWDRGEKLFF
CDR3nt: TGCGCCAGCAGCCTTCCGTGGGACAGGGGGGAAAAACTGTTTTTT

abundance: .
v_gene: TRBV28
j_gene: TRBJ1-1
d_gene: .
CDR3aa: CASSLPTGTEAFF
CDR3nt: TGTGCCAGCAGTTTACCAACCGGGACTGAAGCTTTCTTT

abundance: once
v_gene: TRBV5-4
j_gene: TRBJ1-4
d_gene: .
CDR3aa: CASSWPNEKLFF
CDR3nt: TGTGCCAGCAGCTGGCCGAATGAAAAACTGTTTTTT

abundance: .
v_gene: TRBV29-1
j_gene: TRBJ2-1
d_gene: .
CDR3aa: CSVGGGLYNEQFF
CDR3nt: TGCAGCGTTGGGGGGGGGCTCTACAATGAGCAGTTCTTC

abundance: .
v_gene: TRBV9
j_gene: TRBJ2-1
d_gene: .
CDR3aa: CASSPRTGRDEQFF
CDR3nt: TGTGCCAGCAGCCCACGGACAGGGAGGGATGAGCAGTTCTTC

abundance: .
v_gene: TRBV27
j_gene: TRBJ1-1
d_gene: .
CDR3aa: CASSHFPSTEAFF
CDR3nt: TGTGCCAGCAGTCATTTCCCCAGTACTGAAGCTTTCTTT

abundance: .
v_gene: TRBV6-1
j_gene: TRBJ2-5
d_gene: TRBD2
CDR3aa: CASSEAAPGLAGGETQYF
CDR3nt: TGTGCCAGCAGTGAAGCGGCCCCAGGACTAGCGGGAGGAGAGACCCAGTACTTC

abundance: .
v_gene: TRBV10-3
j_gene: TRBJ2-5
d_gene: TRBD1
CDR3aa: CAISAGQGGETQYF
CDR3nt: TGTGCCATCAGCGCCGGACAGGGCGGGGAGACCCAGTACTTC

abundance: .
v_gene: TRBV2
j_gene: TRBJ2-1
d_gene: TRBD1
CDR3aa: CASLETGAPPYNEQFF
CDR3nt: TGTGCCAGCCTTGAGACAGGGGCGCCCCCCTACAATGAGCAGTTCTTC

abundance: .
v_gene: TRBV4-1
j_gene: TRBJ2-7
d_gene: TRBD1
CDR3aa: CASSQEGDRGYEQYF
CDR3nt: TGCGCCAGCAGCCAAGAGGGGGACAGGGGTTACGAGCAGTACTTC

abundance: once
v_gene: TRBV18
j_gene: TRBJ1-2
d_gene: TRBD1
CDR3aa: CASSVGTGYSAFYGYTF
CDR3nt: TGTGCCAGCTCAGTCGGGACAGGGTATTCCGCCTTCTATGGCTACACCTTC

abundance: few
v_gene: TRBV19
j_gene: TRBJ2-7
d_gene: .
CDR3aa: CASSIMSGISYEQYF
CDR3nt: TGTGCCAGTAGTATAATGTCAGGTATCTCCTACGAGCAGTACTTC

abundance: once
v_gene: TRBV6-5
j_gene: TRBJ1-6
d_gene: .
CDR3aa: CASRGDTVYNSPLHF
CDR3nt: TGTGCCAGCAGGGGGGACACCGTCTATAATTCACCCCTCCACTTT

abundance: .
v_gene: TRBV18
j_gene: TRBJ2-5
d_gene: TRBD2
CDR3aa: CASSRLADPTETQYF
CDR3nt: TGTGCCAGCTCACGACTAGCGGATCCTACGGAGACCCAGTACTTC

abundance: .
v_gene: TRBV25-1
j_gene: TRBJ2-1
d_gene: .
CDR3aa: CASREESGYNEQFF
CDR3nt: TGTGCCAGCAGAGAGGAATCGGGCTACAATGAGCAGTTCTTC

abundance: .
v_gene: TRBV4-1
j_gene: TRBJ2-7
d_gene: TRBD2
CDR3aa: CASSQLGLAGDYEQYF
CDR3nt: TGCGCCAGCAGCCAACTTGGACTAGCGGGAGACTACGAGCAGTACTTC

abundance: .
v_gene: TRBV28
j_gene: TRBJ2-7
d_gene: TRBD1
CDR3aa: CASSPPGGQGHEQYF
CDR3nt: TGTGCCAGCAGTCCCCCCGGCGGACAGGGCCACGAGCAGTACTTC

abundance: .
v_gene: TRBV10-1
j_gene: TRBJ2-3
d_gene: .
CDR3aa: CASSDSSLDSTDTQYF
CDR3nt: TGCGCCAGCAGTGACTCCAGCCTAGACAGCACAGATACGCAGTATTTT

abundance: .
v_gene: TRBV5-4
j_gene: TRBJ1-1
d_gene: .
CDR3aa: CASSVGAGDTEAFF
CDR3nt: TGTGCCAGCAGCGTAGGGGCGGGGGACACTGAAGCTTTCTTT

abundance: .
v_gene: TRBV5-6
j_gene: TRBJ2-2
d_gene: TRBD1
CDR3aa: CASSFLQGPGELFF
CDR3nt: TGTGCCAGCAGCTTTTTACAGGGGCCCGGGGAGCTGTTTTTT

abundance: .
v_gene: TRBV12-3/TRBV12-4
j_gene: TRBJ2-5
d_gene: .
CDR3aa: CASRGAETQYF
CDR3nt: TGTGCCAGCAGGGGGGCGGAGACCCAGTACTTC

abundance: .
v_gene: TRBV24-1
j_gene: TRBJ2-7
d_gene: .
CDR3aa: CATSDSLVPYEQYF
CDR3nt: TGTGCCACCAGTGATAGCTTGGTCCCGTACGAGCAGTACTTC

abundance: .
v_gene: TRBV7-6
j_gene: TRBJ1-1
d_gene: .
CDR3aa: CASSRDWSGAFF
CDR3nt: TGTGCCAGCAGCCGGGACTGGTCGGGAGCTTTCTTT